This T cell receptor (beta chain) comes out of a study of blood T cell repertoires in COVID-19. The wider study: Sample material is recorded as cDNA or gDNA derived from T cells, B-cell-depleted T cells, or PBMCs.

Sequencing was performed with immunoSEQ multiplex PCR; in TCRdb, only in-frame clones are kept and a portion is missing. The sample lists 150,000 to 200,000 clones; 75% to 95% were seen once. Trimming at V came to 4 bases and at J to 3 bases, leaving 4 bases not matched to a gene. Germline CDR1 SGHAT, CDR2 FQNNGV. The CDR3 sequence is 15 residues long. This chain links TRBV11-2 with TRBJ2-7; 12 bases are shared with TRBD2. The sequenced sample was peripheral blood. The clonotype was recovered from a man aged 45-65 years with acute or convalescent COVID-19. CDR3 region: CASSWTSGAIYEQYF. In nucleotides, the CDR3 is TGTGCCAGCAGCTGGACTAGCGGGGCCATCTACGAGCAGTACTTC.